Listed below are T cell receptor beta chains from one sample, sequenced in a study of T cell repertoires in cytomegalovirus infection. Their antigens are not known. TCRdb used MiXCR to reprocess the reads, holding one entry per CDR3 protein. The sample comprises approximately 280,000 distinct CDR3 sequences, 22% of which are singletons, and around 20% rests with the top ten. The material was cultured PBMCs, obtained from culture after CMV antigen stimulation. These receptor sequences come from a human donor in good health (CMV status not recorded). Some clones in this sample may be carry-over from other donors' samples. Both conserved end residues are part of each CDR3. A D gene is named only where the DNA matches it firmly. Clone sizes are given selectively: once, few, many, or a class where the clone is expanded.

clone size: .
D gene: .
V gene: TRBV12-5
J gene: TRBJ2-3
CDR3 protein: CASGLEDTQYF
CDR3 DNA: TGTGCTAGTGGGCTGGAAGATACGCAGTATTTT

clone size: many
D gene: .
V gene: TRBV6-1
J gene: TRBJ2-5
CDR3 protein: CASSRGDFQETQYF
CDR3 DNA: TGTGCCAGCAGCCGAGGGGACTTTCAAGAGACCCAGTACTTC

clone size: .
D gene: .
V gene: TRBV2
J gene: TRBJ1-1
CDR3 protein: CASSESWVKGTEAFF
CDR3 DNA: TGTGCCAGCAGTGAAAGCTGGGTCAAGGGGACTGAAGCTTTCTTT

clone size: .
D gene: TRBD2
V gene: TRBV20-1
J gene: TRBJ2-2
CDR3 protein: CSARVTSVNTGELFF
CDR3 DNA: TGCAGTGCTAGAGTTACTAGCGTCAACACCGGGGAGCTGTTTTTT

clone size: few
D gene: .
V gene: TRBV5-6
J gene: TRBJ2-5
CDR3 protein: CASSLWGRETQYF
CDR3 DNA: TGTGCCAGCAGCTTGTGGGGGAGGGAGACCCAGTACTTC

clone size: .
D gene: .
V gene: TRBV20-1
J gene: TRBJ1-1
CDR3 protein: CSALGANTEAFF
CDR3 DNA: TGCAGTGCCCTGGGGGCGAACACTGAAGCTTTCTTT

clone size: once
D gene: TRBD2
V gene: TRBV2
J gene: TRBJ2-1
CDR3 protein: CASRDNFGLAGGQKQFF
CDR3 DNA: TGTGCCAGCAGAGACAACTTCGGACTAGCGGGAGGTCAGAAGCAGTTCTTC

clone size: .
D gene: TRBD1
V gene: TRBV4-1
J gene: TRBJ2-7
CDR3 protein: CASSQARGQGYEQYF
CDR3 DNA: TGTGCCAGCAGCCAAGCCCGCGGACAGGGCTACGAGCAGTACTTC

clone size: few
D gene: TRBD1
V gene: TRBV7-3
J gene: TRBJ1-1
CDR3 protein: CASSSTGSENTEAFF
CDR3 DNA: TGTGCCAGCAGCTCGACAGGGTCCGAGAACACTGAAGCTTTCTTT

clone size: few
D gene: .
V gene: TRBV5-8
J gene: TRBJ1-5
CDR3 protein: CASSPDRSGGSNQPQHF
CDR3 DNA: TGTGCCAGCAGCCCGGACAGATCCGGGGGGAGCAATCAGCCCCAGCATTTT

clone size: few
D gene: TRBD1
V gene: TRBV5-4
J gene: TRBJ2-4
CDR3 protein: CASSFTQGAPRLAKNIQYF
CDR3 DNA: TGTGCCAGCAGTTTCACTCAGGGGGCCCCTCGACTAGCCAAAAACATTCAGTACTTC

clone size: many
D gene: .
V gene: TRBV7-2
J gene: TRBJ1-4
CDR3 protein: CASSPGGRSEKLFF
CDR3 DNA: TGTGCCAGCAGCCCGGGAGGCCGTTCTGAAAAACTGTTTTTT

clone size: few
D gene: .
V gene: TRBV20-1
J gene: TRBJ2-1
CDR3 protein: CSARPQPPGGTYNEQFF
CDR3 DNA: TGCAGTGCTAGACCCCAACCCCCTGGAGGAACCTACAATGAGCAGTTCTTC

clone size: few
D gene: .
V gene: TRBV7-9
J gene: TRBJ2-5
CDR3 protein: CASGTTNQETQYF
CDR3 DNA: TGTGCCAGCGGTACAACAAACCAAGAGACCCAGTACTTC

clone size: many
D gene: TRBD2
V gene: TRBV7-2
J gene: TRBJ2-1
CDR3 protein: CAGGLAGVLKFF
CDR3 DNA: TGTGCCGGGGGACTAGCGGGAGTATTGAAGTTCTTC

clone size: many
D gene: TRBD2
V gene: TRBV7-8
J gene: TRBJ2-3
CDR3 protein: CASSLASSGLSTDTQYF
CDR3 DNA: TGTGCCAGCAGCTTAGCTTCTAGCGGACTCTCCACAGATACGCAGTATTTT

clone size: few
D gene: TRBD1
V gene: TRBV6-2/TRBV6-3
J gene: TRBJ2-6
CDR3 protein: CASSRDRVGGNVLTF
CDR3 DNA: TGTGCCAGCAGTCGGGACAGGGTTGGTGGCAACGTCCTGACTTTC

clone size: few
D gene: TRBD2
V gene: TRBV5-6
J gene: TRBJ2-5
CDR3 protein: CASSLTGGVSAPHQETQYF
CDR3 DNA: TGTGCCAGCAGCTTGACGGGGGGGGTGTCGGCCCCCCACCAAGAGACCCAGTACTTC

clone size: .
D gene: .
V gene: TRBV7-2
J gene: TRBJ1-5
CDR3 protein: CASSPNLALSNQPQHF
CDR3 DNA: TGTGCCAGCAGCCCAAACCTGGCCTTGAGCAATCAGCCCCAGCATTTT

clone size: few
D gene: TRBD2
V gene: TRBV18
J gene: TRBJ2-7
CDR3 protein: CASSPGLAGGEQYF
CDR3 DNA: TGTGCCAGCTCACCGGGACTAGCGGGAGGCGAGCAGTACTTC

clone size: few
D gene: .
V gene: TRBV5-4
J gene: TRBJ2-5
CDR3 protein: CASSLPTGRHETQYF
CDR3 DNA: TGTGCCAGCAGCCTGCCGACAGGAAGGCACGAGACCCAGTACTTC

clone size: few
D gene: .
V gene: TRBV2
J gene: TRBJ1-2
CDR3 protein: CASSDHINYGYTF
CDR3 DNA: TGTGCCAGCAGTGATCATATCAACTATGGCTACACCTTC

clone size: many
D gene: .
V gene: TRBV7-8
J gene: TRBJ2-1
CDR3 protein: CASREGLNIYNEQFF
CDR3 DNA: TGTGCCAGCAGAGAAGGACTAAACATTTACAATGAGCAGTTCTTC

clone size: .
D gene: TRBD1
V gene: TRBV4-1
J gene: TRBJ1-1
CDR3 protein: CASSPQDRALTEAFF
CDR3 DNA: TGCGCCAGCAGCCCACAAGACAGGGCTTTGACTGAAGCTTTCTTT

clone size: .
D gene: TRBD2
V gene: TRBV11-3
J gene: TRBJ2-7
CDR3 protein: CASSLDPWTSGSYEQYF
CDR3 DNA: TGTGCCAGCAGCTTAGATCCCTGGACTAGCGGGAGCTACGAGCAGTACTTC

clone size: many
D gene: TRBD2
V gene: TRBV7-6
J gene: TRBJ2-5
CDR3 protein: CASSTLGSPGLAGVRGLEETQYF
CDR3 DNA: TGTGCCAGCAGCACCCTGGGGAGCCCGGGACTAGCGGGAGTGAGGGGGTTAGAAGAGACCCAGTACTTC

clone size: .
D gene: .
V gene: TRBV24-1
J gene: TRBJ1-5
CDR3 protein: CATSEAGRSDQPQHF
CDR3 DNA: TGTGCCACCAGTGAGGCTGGGAGGTCCGATCAGCCCCAGCATTTT

clone size: many
D gene: .
V gene: TRBV12-3/TRBV12-4
J gene: TRBJ1-3
CDR3 protein: CASSPGSDLSGNTIYF
CDR3 DNA: TGTGCCAGCAGCCCGGGGTCGGACCTCTCTGGAAACACCATATATTTT

clone size: .
D gene: .
V gene: TRBV5-1
J gene: TRBJ2-7
CDR3 protein: CASSLPTDAYEQYF
CDR3 DNA: TGCGCCAGCAGCTTACCGACGGACGCCTACGAGCAGTACTTC

clone size: .
D gene: TRBD2
V gene: TRBV5-4
J gene: TRBJ2-1
CDR3 protein: CASSAGGPGGNEQFF
CDR3 DNA: TGTGCCAGCAGCGCGGGAGGGCCGGGGGGCAATGAGCAGTTCTTC

clone size: .
D gene: .
V gene: TRBV7-9
J gene: TRBJ1-1
CDR3 protein: CASSLVGSQNTEAFF
CDR3 DNA: TGTGCCAGCAGCTTAGTAGGCAGCCAGAACACTGAAGCTTTCTTT

clone size: .
D gene: .
V gene: TRBV19
J gene: TRBJ2-1
CDR3 protein: CASSRRGATYNEQFF
CDR3 DNA: TGTGCCAGCTCTAGAAGGGGAGCCACTTACAATGAGCAGTTCTTC

clone size: few
D gene: TRBD2
V gene: TRBV10-3
J gene: TRBJ2-7
CDR3 protein: CAISGSGLAGGTYEQYF
CDR3 DNA: TGTGCCATCAGTGGTTCCGGACTAGCGGGAGGAACCTACGAGCAGTACTTC

clone size: .
D gene: TRBD2
V gene: TRBV5-1
J gene: TRBJ2-1
CDR3 protein: CASSFTSAVVNEQFF
CDR3 DNA: TGCGCCAGCAGCTTCACTAGCGCCGTGGTGAATGAGCAGTTCTTC

clone size: many
D gene: .
V gene: TRBV6-1
J gene: TRBJ1-5
CDR3 protein: CASTEVGGVKPQHF
CDR3 DNA: TGTGCCAGCACCGAAGTTGGGGGGGTTAAGCCCCAGCATTTT

clone size: .
D gene: .
V gene: TRBV12-3/TRBV12-4
J gene: TRBJ1-1
CDR3 protein: CASGGALETEAFF
CDR3 DNA: TGTGCCAGCGGTGGTGCTCTGGAGACTGAAGCTTTCTTT

clone size: many
D gene: .
V gene: TRBV10-3
J gene: TRBJ1-2
CDR3 protein: CAISVTGADYGYTF
CDR3 DNA: TGTGCCATCAGTGTGACAGGCGCTGACTATGGCTACACCTTC

clone size: many
D gene: TRBD2
V gene: TRBV7-2
J gene: TRBJ2-3
CDR3 protein: CASSLRLAGGTDTQYF
CDR3 DNA: TGTGCCAGCAGCTTACGGCTAGCGGGAGGGACAGATACGCAGTATTTT